These 29 T cell receptor beta chains were sequenced from one sample in a study of shared clonotypes between healthy human individuals. The assay was immunoSEQ multiplex PCR, and TCRdb's table has in-frame clones only and misses some. Here the sample spans 1,400,000 or so clones, 98% to 99% being singletons. Sequenced material: naive CD4+ T cells sorted from blood. The subset: CD45RA+ positively selected. All receptors derive from a man younger than 40 in good health.

The chain links TRBV18 to TRBJ2-5; 9 positions agree with TRBD1. The length of the CDR3 is 17 residues. Germline CDR1 KGHSH, CDR2 LQKENI. The J segment lost 0 bases and the V segment lost 0 bases, leaving 5 bases of the junction unmatched. The CDR3 loop reads CASSPPRDRGYQETQYF. For the CDR3, the DNA is TGTGCCAGCTCACCACCCCGAGACAGGGGGTACCAAGAGACCCAGTACTTC.

V and J are TRBV6-5 and TRBJ2-7; 9 positions agree with TRBD1. V shed 2 bases, J shed 6 bases, and the junction held 11 bases outside the gene matches. This CDR3 region has 16 residues. In germline, CDR1 is MNHEY, CDR2 SVGAGI. As DNA, the CDR3 is TGTGCCAGCAGTTACACCTCCGGGACAGGGACGGGCGAGCAGTACTTC. Protein product: CASSYTSGTGTGEQYF.

The CDR3 loop reads CASSLLAPGVSGANVLTF. Written as DNA, the CDR3 is TGTGCCAGCAGTTTATTAGCCCCAGGGGTATCTGGGGCCAACGTCCTGACTTTC. The V gene is TRBV28, the J gene TRBJ2-6; perhaps TRBD1 as D (6 bases). Germline V gives CDR1 MDHEN, CDR2 SYDVKM. V gave up 1 base and J gave up 1 base, with 14 bases separating them. The CDR3 contains 18 residues.

This clone was recorded only once. V gene TRBV2 combines with J gene TRBJ2-4; D not resolved. Germline CDR1 reads SNHLY; CDR2 reads FYNNEI. The CDR3 length is 13 residues. Trimming removed 2 bases at V and 6 bases at J, with 8 bases between. The CDR3 DNA reads TGTGCCAGCAGTGAAATGGTCAGAAACATTCAGTACTTC. It is translated as CASSEMVRNIQYF. Filled out from reference TRBV2 and TRBJ2-4, the complete variable domain reads EPEVTQTPSHQVTQMGQEVILRCVPISNHLYFYWYRQILGQKVEFLVSFYNNEISEKSEIFDDQFSVERPDGSNFTLKIRSTKLEDSAMYFCASSEMVRNIQYFGAGTRLSVL.

The chain recombines TRBV6-6 with TRBJ2-3; 10 bases agree with TRBD2. Germline loops: CDR1 MNHNY, CDR2 SVGAGI (reference sequence). The CDR3 consists of 15 residues. V dropped 6 bases and J dropped 2; count of bases not matched to a gene: 5. Here the CDR3 reads CASRGLAGATDTQYF. Written as DNA, the CDR3 is TGTGCCAGCAGGGGGCTAGCGGGAGCCACAGATACGCAGTATTTT.

This chain connects TRBV7-2 to TRBJ2-7; D is perhaps TRBD2 (5 bases). The V end lost 3 bases, the J end lost 3 bases, and 9 bases lay between the germline ends. There are 13 residues in the CDR3. CDR1 and CDR2 (germline): SGHTA, FQGNSA. CDR3 in DNA: TGTGCCAGCAGCTTCGGGATCTACTACGAGCAGTACTTC. Translated, it gives CASSFGIYYEQYF. Looking up the rest from reference TRBV7-2 and TRBJ2-7 gives the full variable domain: GAGVSQSPSNKVTEKGKDVELRCDPISGHTALYWYRQSLGQGLEFLIYFQGNSAPDKSGLPSDRFSAERTGGSVSTLTIQRTQQEDSAVYLCASSFGIYYEQYFGPGTRLTVT.

The chain combines TRBV5-1 with TRBJ1-5; a weak D match, TRBD1 (6 bases). The CDR3 runs 14 residues. Deletions cut 5 bases from V and 5 bases from J, with 14 bases between. The germline CDR1 and CDR2 sequences are SGHRS and YFSETQ. The chain's CDR3 is CASRRGQMDQPQHF. The CDR3 nucleotides are TGCGCCAGCAGACGAGGACAGATGGATCAGCCCCAGCATTTT.

The CDR3, as DNA: TGTGCCACCGTCTCATCTGGAAACACCATATATTTT. It encodes CATVSSGNTIYF. V gene TRBV6-5 combines with J gene TRBJ1-3; D gene ambiguous. CDR1 MNHEY and CDR2 SVGAGI come from the germline V gene. Trimming stripped 10 bases from V and 1 base from J, with 8 bases between. The CDR3 is 12 amino acids.

The chain is built from TRBV27 and TRBJ1-5; D unresolved. V was pared by 2 bases and J by 8 bases, with 10 bases between. The CDR3 has 13 amino acids. Germline V gives CDR1 MNHEY, CDR2 SMNVEV (reference sequence). Here the CDR3 reads CASSLIPFEPQHF. The CDR3 bases are TGTGCCAGCAGTTTAATCCCCTTCGAGCCCCAGCATTTT.

The chain uses TRBV11-3 and TRBJ2-7; TRBD2 matches 14 bases. This CDR3 has 16 amino acids. CDR1 SGHNT and CDR2 YENEEA come from the germline V gene. J was trimmed by 5 bases and V by 5 bases; bases with no gene match: 8. The CDR3 reads CASSLGTSGRGDEQYF. The DNA for the CDR3 is TGTGCCAGCAGCCTGGGGACTAGCGGGAGAGGAGACGAGCAGTACTTC.

The chain combines TRBV7-8 with TRBJ1-3; D is possibly TRBD1 (6 bases). Trimming removed 1 base at V and 2 bases at J, with 12 bases between. There are 16 residues in the CDR3. The germline gives CDR1 SGHVS, CDR2 FQNEAQ. The CDR3 DNA reads TGTGCCAGCAGCTTAGGCAGGGGCCCGCCTGGAAACACCATATATTTT. It is translated as CASSLGRGPPGNTIYF.

The J gene is TRBJ2-1, the V gene TRBV5-4; tentative D call: TRBD2 (5 bases). The CDR3 has 12 residues. Germline V gene data show CDR1 as SGHNT and CDR2 as YYREEE (reference sequence). The ends were cut back, 7 bases at V and 4 bases at J, with 9 bases in the middle. CDR3 amino acids: CASGGPYNEQFF. The CDR3 nucleotides read TGTGCCAGCGGAGGCCCTTACAATGAGCAGTTCTTC.

The chain joins TRBV30 to TRBJ1-1, with unresolved D. V lost 3 bases, J lost 1 base, and 6 bases lay in between. The germline V gene encodes CDR1 GTSNPN and CDR2 SVGIG (reference sequence). The CDR3 runs to 12 residues. CDR3 nucleotides: TGTGCCTGGAGGAGGGCGAACACTGAAGCTTTCTTT. The encoded protein is CAWRRANTEAFF.

This chain links TRBV5-5 with TRBJ1-1, with D perhaps matching TRBD1 (6 bases). CDR1 and CDR2 (germline): SGHKS, YYEKEE (reference sequence). The CDR3 is 14 amino acids. V was clipped by 4 bases and J by 5 bases, with 15 bases between them. The CDR3 DNA is TGTGCCAGCAGCCTGGACGGGGGCTGGACTGAAGCTTTCTTT. The encoded protein is CASSLDGGWTEAFF. Looking up the rest from reference TRBV5-5 and TRBJ1-1 gives the full variable domain: DAGVTQSPTHLIKTRGQQVTLRCSPISGHKSVSWYQQVLGQGPQFIFQYYEKEERGRGNFPDRFSARQFPNYSSELNVNALLLGDSALYLCASSLDGGWTEAFFGQGTRLTVV.

This clone has only one observation. This sequence joins TRBV9 and TRBJ2-2, with 7 nucleotides matching TRBD2. V shed 4 bases and J 5 bases; nucleotides not matched to a gene: 5. Germline V CDR1 and CDR2: SGDLS, YYNGEE. This CDR3 spans 14 amino acids. CDR3 nucleotide sequence: TGTGCCAGCAGCTTTGCGGGAGCGACCGGGGAGCTGTTTTTT. It translates to CASSFAGATGELFF.

V usage is TRBV9 and J usage is TRBJ2-2; maybe TRBD2 (6 bases). The CDR3 has 16 amino acids. The ends were cut back, 1 base at V and 1 base at J, with 11 bases in the middle. CDR1 is SGDLS, CDR2 YYNGEE, per germline. The CDR3 nucleotides are TGTGCCAGCAGCGTAACCCAGGGAGGGAACACCGGGGAGCTGTTTTTT. Protein: CASSVTQGGNTGELFF.

V is TRBV28 and J is TRBJ2-2; 9 bases agree with TRBD2. The germline V gene encodes CDR1 MDHEN and CDR2 SYDVKM. V was pared by 6 bases and J by 4 bases, with 12 bases of the junction left unmatched. This CDR3 has 17 amino acids. The CDR3 loop is CASRPFSGSRSTGELFF. The CDR3 coding sequence is TGTGCCAGCAGACCATTTAGCGGGAGTAGGAGCACCGGGGAGCTGTTTTTT.

V gene TRBV6-1 combines with J gene TRBJ2-7; possibly TRBD1 or TRBD2 for D (5 bases each). In germline, CDR1 is MNHNS, CDR2 SASEGT. CDR3 length: 13 amino acids. Trimming shortened V by 2 bases and J by 2 bases, and 7 bases separated the two germline ends. CDR3 sequence (DNA): TGTGCCAGCAGTGAACAGGGACCCTACGAGCAGTACTTC. It codes for CASSEQGPYEQYF.

The chain links TRBV15 to TRBJ1-5; D call uncertain. The germline gives CDR1 LNHNV, CDR2 YYDKDF (reference sequence). This CDR3 region has 13 residues. V dropped 0 bases and J dropped 7 bases, with 7 bases sitting between them. CDR3 DNA: TGTGCCACCAGCAGAGATGGCCGGCAGCCCCAGCATTTT. It codes for CATSRDGRQPQHF.

V gene TRBV5-4 combines with J gene TRBJ1-2, with TRBD1 as a possible D gene (5 bases). V was pared by 1 base and J by 8 bases, with 18 bases between. CDR3 length equals 15 residues. The germline V gene encodes CDR1 SGHNT and CDR2 YYREEE (reference sequence). CDR3 residues: CASSLSRVGAGGYTF. Here the CDR3 DNA reads TGTGCCAGCAGCTTGTCCAGGGTAGGGGCAGGGGGCTACACCTTC.

CDR3 in amino acids: CAISEGTSGSGHEQYF. CDR3 in DNA: TGTGCCATCAGTGAGGGAACTAGCGGGAGTGGCCACGAGCAGTACTTC. The chain couples TRBV10-3 to TRBJ2-7, with 11 bases fitting TRBD2. Unmatched junction bases numbered 8, after V lost 2 bases and J lost 5 bases. The CDR3 consists of 16 residues. Looked up from germline, CDR1 is ENHRY and CDR2 is SYGVKD.

The chain joins TRBV28 to TRBJ2-1, with D perhaps TRBD1 or TRBD2 (5 bases each). Trimming shortened V by 6 bases and J by 15 bases, and 18 bases separated the two germline ends. The CDR3 length is 12 residues. The germline CDR1 and CDR2 sequences are MDHEN and SYDVKM. As DNA, the CDR3 is TGTGCCAGCAGCTCGATTCGCAGGGACGGGTTCTTC. Amino acids: CASSSIRRDGFF. Full variable domain (rest looked up from reference TRBV28 and TRBJ2-1): DVKVTQSSRYLVKRTGEKVFLECVQDMDHENMFWYRQDPGLGLRLIYFSYDVKMKEKGDIPEGYSVSREKKERFSLILESASTNQTSMYLCASSSIRRDGFFGPGTRLTVL.

V and J are TRBV29-1 and TRBJ2-3; a weak D match, TRBD2 (5 bases). CDR1 and CDR2 (germline): SQVTM, ANQGSEA. V lost 4 bases, J lost 3 bases, and 17 bases lay in between. The CDR3 extends over 15 amino acids. The CDR3 loop is CSVAGESKSTDTQYF. The CDR3 DNA is TGCAGCGTTGCCGGGGAATCGAAGTCTACAGATACGCAGTATTTT.

In nucleotides, the CDR3 is TGTGCCAGCGGGGACACCTACGAGCAGTACTTC. It specifies CASGDTYEQYF. The chain couples TRBV2 to TRBJ2-7, with a weak D call TRBD1 (6 bases). CDR3 size: 11 residues. CDR1 is SNHLY, CDR2 FYNNEI, per germline. Between the trimmed V and J ends, which lost 8 bases and 2 bases, there was a span of 7 bases.

The chain carries TRBV7-6 and TRBJ2-3; the D is unclear. The ends were cut back, 5 bases at V and 2 bases at J, with 14 bases in the middle. This CDR3 has 15 amino acids. The germline CDR1 and CDR2 sequences are SGHVS and FNYEAQ. The CDR3 sequence is CASSPLVADTDTQYF. CDR3 coding DNA: TGTGCCAGCAGCCCCTTGGTCGCGGACACAGATACGCAGTATTTT.

This sequence joins TRBV6-1 and TRBJ2-7; 12 bases map to TRBD2. CDR3 length: 15 amino acids. Losses at the gene ends were 7 bases for V and 4 bases for J; bases not matched to a gene: 8. CDR1 MNHNS and CDR2 SASEGT come from the germline V gene. The CDR3 loop is CASTRTSGIEYEQYF. CDR3 nucleotides: TGTGCCAGCACCAGGACTAGCGGGATTGAATACGAGCAGTACTTC.

The rearrangement links TRBV2 to TRBJ1-4; a weak D match, TRBD1 (5 bases). The germline V gene has CDR1 SNHLY and CDR2 FYNNEI. The CDR3 contains 10 residues. V dropped 6 bases and J dropped 14 bases, with 10 bases sitting between them. CDR3 DNA: TGTGCCAGCAGCGCGGGACGTCTGTTTTTT. This codes for CASSAGRLFF.

V is TRBV6-1 and J is TRBJ2-7; no definite D call. Germline CDR1 and CDR2: MNHNS and SASEGT. V lost 1 base, J lost 4 bases, and 14 bases lay in between. This CDR3 is 15 amino acids long. Here the CDR3 DNA reads TGTGCCAGCAGTGAAGGCACCTCCGCGGTTTACGAGCAGTACTTC. It translates to CASSEGTSAVYEQYF.

This chain joins TRBV21-1 and TRBJ2-1; no DNA check was done on the table's D call, TRBD2. TRBV21-1 is designated a pseudogene. The CDR3 spans 19 residues. The DNA of the CDR3 is TGTGCCAGCAGCAACGAAGGGGTGGGACTAGCGGGAGTGGTAGATGAGCAGTTCTTC. Residues: CASSNEGVGLAGVVDEQFF.